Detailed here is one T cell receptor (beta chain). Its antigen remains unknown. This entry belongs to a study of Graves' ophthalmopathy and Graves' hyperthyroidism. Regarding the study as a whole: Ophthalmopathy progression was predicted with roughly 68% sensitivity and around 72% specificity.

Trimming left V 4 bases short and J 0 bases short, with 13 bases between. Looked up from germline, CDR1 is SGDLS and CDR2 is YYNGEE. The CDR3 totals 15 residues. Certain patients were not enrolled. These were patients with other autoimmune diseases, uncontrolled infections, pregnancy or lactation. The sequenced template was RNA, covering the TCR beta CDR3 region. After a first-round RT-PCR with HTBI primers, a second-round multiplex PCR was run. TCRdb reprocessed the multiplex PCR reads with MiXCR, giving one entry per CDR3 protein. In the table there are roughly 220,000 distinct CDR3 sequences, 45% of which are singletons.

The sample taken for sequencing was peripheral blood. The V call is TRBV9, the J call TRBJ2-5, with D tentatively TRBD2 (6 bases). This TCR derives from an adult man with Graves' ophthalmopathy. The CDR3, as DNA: TGTGCCAGCAGCCAAGTAGCGGCCAACCAAGAGACCCAGTACTTC. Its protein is CASSQVAANQETQYF.